The 2 T cell receptor beta chains below all came from one sample that was sequenced in a study of cytomegalovirus exposure and HLA in healthy donors. The PCR had 60 Vbeta and 13 Jbeta primers. This table comes from immunoSEQ multiplex PCR, and its TCRdb copy is limited to in-frame clones, with some not included. Here the sample spans 120,000 or so clones, about four fifths being singletons. The sequenced sample was PBMCs. These receptors came from a woman aged 40 to 50 in good health and CMV-seronegative.

The chain has TRBV7-8 and TRBJ1-2, with TRBD1 matching over 8 bases. CDR1 and CDR2 (germline): SGHVS, FQNEAQ. The CDR3 is 15 amino acids. J was trimmed by 7 bases and V by 10 bases; bases with no gene match: 17. The CDR3 DNA follows: TGTGCCACCACCCGGGACAGGTCAACAGGGGGTGGCTACACCTTC. Translation: CATTRDRSTGGGYTF.

This clone was detected a few times. This chain joins TRBV5-6 and TRBJ1-1, with D unclear. Germline assignment: CDR1 SGHDT and CDR2 YYEEEE. This CDR3 spans 13 amino acids. Trimming removed 4 bases at V and 5 bases at J, with 12 bases between. CDR3 in DNA: TGTGCCAGCAGCCCGGCCGGACTGACTGAAGCTTTCTTT. Translating it yields CASSPAGLTEAFF. Full variable domain (remainder filled in from reference TRBV5-6 and TRBJ1-1): DAGVTQSPTHLIKTRGQQVTLRCSPKSGHDTVSWYQQALGQGPQFIFQYYEEEERQRGNFPDRFSGHQFPNYSSELNVNALLLGDSALYLCASSPAGLTEAFFGQGTRLTVV.